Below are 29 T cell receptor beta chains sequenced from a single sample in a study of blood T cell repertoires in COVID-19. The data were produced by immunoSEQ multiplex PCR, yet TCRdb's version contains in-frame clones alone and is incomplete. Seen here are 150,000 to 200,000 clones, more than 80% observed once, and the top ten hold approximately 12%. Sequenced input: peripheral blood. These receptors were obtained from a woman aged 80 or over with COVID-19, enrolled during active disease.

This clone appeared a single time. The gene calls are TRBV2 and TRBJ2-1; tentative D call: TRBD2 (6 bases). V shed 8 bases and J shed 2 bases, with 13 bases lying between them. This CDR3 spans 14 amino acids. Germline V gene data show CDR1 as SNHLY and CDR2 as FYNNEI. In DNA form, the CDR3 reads TGTGCCAGCCAACTGGGGGGACCCTACAATGAGCAGTTCTTC. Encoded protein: CASQLGGPYNEQFF.

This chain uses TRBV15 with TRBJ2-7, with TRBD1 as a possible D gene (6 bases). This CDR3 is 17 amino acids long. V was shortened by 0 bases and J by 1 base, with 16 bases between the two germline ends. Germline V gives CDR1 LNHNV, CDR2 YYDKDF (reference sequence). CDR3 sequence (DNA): TGTGCCACCAGCAGAGATCTAGGCGGGCAGGGGTCCTACGAGCAGTACTTC. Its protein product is CATSRDLGGQGSYEQYF.

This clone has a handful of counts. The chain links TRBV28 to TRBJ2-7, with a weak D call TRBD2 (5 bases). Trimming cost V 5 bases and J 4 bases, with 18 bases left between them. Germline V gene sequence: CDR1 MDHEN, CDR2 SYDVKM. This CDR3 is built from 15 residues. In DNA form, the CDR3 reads TGTGCCAGCAGTCCCCCCAGCGGCCTGGGGTACGAGCAGTACTTC. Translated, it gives CASSPPSGLGYEQYF. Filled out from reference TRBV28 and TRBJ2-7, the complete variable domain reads DVKVTQSSRYLVKRTGEKVFLECVQDMDHENMFWYRQDPGLGLRLIYFSYDVKMKEKGDIPEGYSVSREKKERFSLILESASTNQTSMYLCASSPPSGLGYEQYFGPGTRLTVT.

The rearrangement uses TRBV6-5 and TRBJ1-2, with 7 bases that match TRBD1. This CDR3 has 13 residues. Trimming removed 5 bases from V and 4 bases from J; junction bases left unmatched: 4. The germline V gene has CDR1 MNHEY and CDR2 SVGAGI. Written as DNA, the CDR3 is TGTGCCAGCAGTCGAGGGGGCCCCTATGGCTACACCTTC. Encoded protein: CASSRGGPYGYTF.

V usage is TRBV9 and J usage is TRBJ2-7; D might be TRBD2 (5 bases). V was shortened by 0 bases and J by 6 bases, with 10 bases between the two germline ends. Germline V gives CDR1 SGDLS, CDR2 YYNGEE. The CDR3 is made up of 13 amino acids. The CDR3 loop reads CASSVAGLGEQYF. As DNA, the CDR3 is TGTGCCAGCAGCGTAGCGGGATTGGGCGAGCAGTACTTC.

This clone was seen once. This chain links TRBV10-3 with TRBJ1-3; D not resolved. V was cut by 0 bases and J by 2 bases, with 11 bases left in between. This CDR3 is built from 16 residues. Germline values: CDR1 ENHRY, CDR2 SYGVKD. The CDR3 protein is CAISESFTVPGNTIYF. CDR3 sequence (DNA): TGTGCCATCAGTGAGTCGTTTACAGTCCCTGGAAACACCATATATTTT.

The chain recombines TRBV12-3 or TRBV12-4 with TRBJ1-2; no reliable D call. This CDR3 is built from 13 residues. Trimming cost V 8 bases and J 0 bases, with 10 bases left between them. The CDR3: CASALRANYGYTF. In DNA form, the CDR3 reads TGTGCCAGCGCCTTGAGAGCTAACTATGGCTACACCTTC.

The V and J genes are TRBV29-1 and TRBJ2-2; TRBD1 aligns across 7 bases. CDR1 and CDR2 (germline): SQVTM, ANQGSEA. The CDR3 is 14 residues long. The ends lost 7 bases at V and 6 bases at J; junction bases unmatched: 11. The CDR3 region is CSACTGVNAGELFF. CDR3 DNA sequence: TGCAGCGCCTGTACAGGGGTGAATGCCGGGGAGCTGTTTTTT.

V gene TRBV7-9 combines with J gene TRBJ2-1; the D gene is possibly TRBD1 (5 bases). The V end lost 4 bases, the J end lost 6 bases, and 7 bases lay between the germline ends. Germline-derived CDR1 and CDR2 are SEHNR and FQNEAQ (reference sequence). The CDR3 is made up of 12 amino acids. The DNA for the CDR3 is TGTGCCAGCAGCTCAGGGTTCAATGAGCAGTTCTTC. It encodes CASSSGFNEQFF.

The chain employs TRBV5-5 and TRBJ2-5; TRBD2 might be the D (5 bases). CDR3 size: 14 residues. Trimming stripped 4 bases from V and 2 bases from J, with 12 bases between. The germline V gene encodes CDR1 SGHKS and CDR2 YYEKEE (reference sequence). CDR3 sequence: CASSRASLQETQYF. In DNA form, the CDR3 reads TGTGCCAGCAGCCGCGCTAGCCTTCAAGAGACCCAGTACTTC.

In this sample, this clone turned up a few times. CDR3 loop: CASSPPTTPSGGYNEQFF. The CDR3 DNA reads TGCGCCAGCAGTCCACCAACCACCCCTAGCGGAGGCTACAATGAGCAGTTCTTC. This rearrangement joins TRBV10-1 to TRBJ2-1; 7 bases line up with TRBD2. The CDR3 consists of 18 residues. The V gene end was trimmed by 5 bases and the J gene end by 3 bases; junction bases not matched to a gene: 16. CDR1 is WNHNN, CDR2 SYGVQD, per germline (reference sequence).

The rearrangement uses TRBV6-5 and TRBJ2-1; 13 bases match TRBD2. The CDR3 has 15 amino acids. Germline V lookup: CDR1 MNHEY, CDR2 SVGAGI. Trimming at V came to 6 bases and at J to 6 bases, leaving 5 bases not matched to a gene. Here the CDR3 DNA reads TGTGCCAGCAGGCTAACTAGCGGGAGGGTCAATGAGCAGTTCTTC. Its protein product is CASRLTSGRVNEQFF.

For the CDR3, the DNA is TGTGCCAGCAGCAACCTCCTACGCCGGGACAGGGATAATTCACCCCTCCACTTT. It is translated as CASSNLLRRDRDNSPLHF. V usage is TRBV21-1 and J usage is TRBJ1-6; the D call in the table, TRBD1, was not verified against the DNA. TRBV21-1 is a pseudogene locus. The CDR3 spans 18 residues.

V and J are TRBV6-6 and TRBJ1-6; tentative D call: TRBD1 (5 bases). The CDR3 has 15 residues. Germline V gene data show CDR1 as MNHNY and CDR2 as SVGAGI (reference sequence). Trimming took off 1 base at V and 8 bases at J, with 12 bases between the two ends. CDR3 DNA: TGTGCCAGCAGTTACTGGGGCAGGGAGGATTCACCCCTCCACTTT. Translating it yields CASSYWGREDSPLHF.

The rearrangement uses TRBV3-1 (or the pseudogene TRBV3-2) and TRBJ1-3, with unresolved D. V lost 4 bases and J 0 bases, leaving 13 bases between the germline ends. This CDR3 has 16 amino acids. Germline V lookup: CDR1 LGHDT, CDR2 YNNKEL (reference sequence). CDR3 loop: CASSPDTWASGNTIYF. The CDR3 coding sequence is TGTGCCAGCAGCCCGGATACATGGGCCTCTGGAAACACCATATATTTT.

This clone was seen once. CDR3 sequence reads: CASSQRSRGYTEAFF. The CDR3 bases are TGCGCCAGCAGCCAGAGGAGCAGGGGCTACACTGAAGCTTTCTTT. This chain links TRBV4-3 with TRBJ1-1; possibly TRBD1 for D (6 bases). V was cut by 3 bases and J by 3 bases, with 14 bases left in between. The CDR3 covers 15 residues. Germline values: CDR1 LGHNA, CDR2 YSLEER.

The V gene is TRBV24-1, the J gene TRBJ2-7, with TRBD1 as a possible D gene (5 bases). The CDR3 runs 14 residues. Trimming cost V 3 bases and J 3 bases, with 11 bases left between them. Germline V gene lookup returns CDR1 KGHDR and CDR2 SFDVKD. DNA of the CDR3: TGTGCCACCAGTGATACCGGACAATTCTACGAGCAGTACTTC. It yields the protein CATSDTGQFYEQYF.

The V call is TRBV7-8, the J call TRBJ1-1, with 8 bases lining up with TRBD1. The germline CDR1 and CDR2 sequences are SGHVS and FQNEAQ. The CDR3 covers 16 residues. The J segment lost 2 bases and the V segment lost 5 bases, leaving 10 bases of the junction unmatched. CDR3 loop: CASSPRRTGINTEAFF. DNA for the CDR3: TGTGCCAGCAGCCCTAGGCGGACAGGGATTAACACTGAAGCTTTCTTT. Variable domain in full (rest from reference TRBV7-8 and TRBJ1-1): GAGVSQSPRYKVAKRGQDVALRCDPISGHVSLFWYQQALGQGPEFLTYFQNEAQLDKSGLPSDRFFAERPEGSVSTLKIQRTQQEDSAVYLCASSPRRTGINTEAFFGQGTRLTVV.

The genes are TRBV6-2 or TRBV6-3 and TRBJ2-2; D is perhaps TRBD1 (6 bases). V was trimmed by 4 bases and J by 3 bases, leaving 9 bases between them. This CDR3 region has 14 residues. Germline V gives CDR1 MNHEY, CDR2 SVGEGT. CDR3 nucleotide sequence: TGTGCCAGCAGTTCGACAGGTTACACCGGGGAGCTGTTTTTT. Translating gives CASSSTGYTGELFF.

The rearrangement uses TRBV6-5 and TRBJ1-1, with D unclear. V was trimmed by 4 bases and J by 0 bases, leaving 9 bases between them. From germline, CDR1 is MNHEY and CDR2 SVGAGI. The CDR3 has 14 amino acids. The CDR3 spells CASSFSFLNTEAFF. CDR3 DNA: TGTGCCAGCAGTTTTTCGTTCTTGAACACTGAAGCTTTCTTT.

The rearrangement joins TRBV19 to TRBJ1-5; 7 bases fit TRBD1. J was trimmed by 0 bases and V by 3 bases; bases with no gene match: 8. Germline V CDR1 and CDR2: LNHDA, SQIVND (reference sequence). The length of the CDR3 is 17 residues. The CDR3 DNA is TGTGCCAGTAGTATCCACGGGACAGAGAATAGCAATCAGCCCCAGCATTTT. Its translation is CASSIHGTENSNQPQHF.

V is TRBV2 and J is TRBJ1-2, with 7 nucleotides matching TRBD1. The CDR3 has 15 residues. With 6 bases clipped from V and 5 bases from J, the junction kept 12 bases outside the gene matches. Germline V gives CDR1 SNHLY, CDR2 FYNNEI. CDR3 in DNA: TGTGCCAGCAGCGCGACAGGGACATCCTCGTATGGCTACACCTTC. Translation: CASSATGTSSYGYTF.

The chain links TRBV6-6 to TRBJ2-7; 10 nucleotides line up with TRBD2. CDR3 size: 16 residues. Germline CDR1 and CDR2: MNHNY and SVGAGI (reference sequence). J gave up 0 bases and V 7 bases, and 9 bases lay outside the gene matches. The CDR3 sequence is CASTSGGGGSSYEQYF. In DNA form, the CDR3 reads TGTGCCAGCACTAGCGGGGGTGGGGGCTCCTCCTACGAGCAGTACTTC.

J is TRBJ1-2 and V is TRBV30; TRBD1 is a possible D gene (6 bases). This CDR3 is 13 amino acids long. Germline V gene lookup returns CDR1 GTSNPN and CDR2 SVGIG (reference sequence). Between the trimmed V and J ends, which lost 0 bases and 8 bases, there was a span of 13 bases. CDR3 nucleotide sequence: TGTGCCTGGAGTGTCGGGGGGCTGGGCGGCTACACCTTC. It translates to CAWSVGGLGGYTF.

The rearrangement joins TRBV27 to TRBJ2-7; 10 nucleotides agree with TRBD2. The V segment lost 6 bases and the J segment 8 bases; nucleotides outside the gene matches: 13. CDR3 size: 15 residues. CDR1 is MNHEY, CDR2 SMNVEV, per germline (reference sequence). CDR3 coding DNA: TGTGCCAGCAGCCTGAGCCTAGCGGGAGTTTTAAAGCAGTACTTC. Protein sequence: CASSLSLAGVLKQYF.

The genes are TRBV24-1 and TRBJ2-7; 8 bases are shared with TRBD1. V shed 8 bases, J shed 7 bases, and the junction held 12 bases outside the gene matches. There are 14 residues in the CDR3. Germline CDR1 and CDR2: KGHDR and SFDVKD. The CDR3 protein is CATMTRTGRLEQYF. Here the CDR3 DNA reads TGTGCCACCATGACCCGGACAGGGAGGCTGGAGCAGTACTTC.

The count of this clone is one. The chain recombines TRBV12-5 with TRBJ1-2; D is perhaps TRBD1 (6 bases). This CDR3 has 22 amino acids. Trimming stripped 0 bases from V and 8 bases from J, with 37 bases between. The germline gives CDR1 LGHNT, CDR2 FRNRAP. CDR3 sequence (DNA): TGTGCTAGTGGTTTGGTACCTAATGACCTAAACCACCGGGGACACCCACGAGGGGGCTACACCTTC. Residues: CASGLVPNDLNHRGHPRGGYTF.

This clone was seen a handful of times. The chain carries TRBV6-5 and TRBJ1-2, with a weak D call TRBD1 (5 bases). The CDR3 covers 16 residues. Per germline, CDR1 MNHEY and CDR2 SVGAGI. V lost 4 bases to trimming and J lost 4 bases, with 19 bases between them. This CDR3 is CASSFVPQGLGYGYTF. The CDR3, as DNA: TGTGCCAGCAGTTTTGTACCTCAGGGCCTTGGCTATGGCTACACCTTC.

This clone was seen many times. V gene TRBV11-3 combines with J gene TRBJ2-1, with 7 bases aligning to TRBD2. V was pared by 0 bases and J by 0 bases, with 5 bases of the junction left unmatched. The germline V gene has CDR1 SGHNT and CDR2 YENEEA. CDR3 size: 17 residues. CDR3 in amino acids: CASSLDLGGSSYNEQFF. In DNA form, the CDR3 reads TGTGCCAGCAGCTTAGATCTGGGCGGGAGCTCCTACAATGAGCAGTTCTTC. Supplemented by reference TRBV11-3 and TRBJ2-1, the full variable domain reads EAGVVQSPRYKIIEKKQPVAFWCNPISGHNTLYWYLQNLGQGPELLIRYENEEAVDDSQLPKDRFSAERLKGVDSTLKIQPAELGDSAVYLCASSLDLGGSSYNEQFFGPGTRLTVL.